Each of the 17 T cell receptor beta chains below was sequenced from the same sample in a study of regulatory T cells in long-lasting Graves disease listed by TCRdb under 2021. The label giving this sample's time point can be read as: newly diagnosed GD, antithyroid drugs for less than 3 months. For both TCR sequencing and RNA sequencing, RNA was extracted from PBMCs in TRIzol. Library preparation employed multiplex PCR. Data came from an Illumina HiSeq 4000. To build TCR beta libraries, CDR3 regions were amplified by Arm-PCR using iRepertoire HTBI primers. TCRdb itself trimmed the public reads at Q25 with fastp, ran MiXCR and retained productive beta chains. Under each unique CDR3 protein, matching rows form one entry showing the most common genes and DNA. Present in this sample are some 370,000 distinct CDR3 sequences, 10% to 15% of which were seen just once. The ten largest make up 15% to 20% of the sample.

This sample also appeared in a second study, on T cells in Graves' hyperthyroidism and ophthalmopathy.

This material consisted of peripheral blood mononuclear cells (PBMCs), taken at new diagnosis, from a patient treated with antithyroid drugs. All receptors come from a woman aged 18-29 years with Graves disease. Donor details come from another sample of the same person, matched by shared clones.

The rearrangement links TRBV6-5 to TRBJ2-6; TRBD1 or TRBD2 may be the D gene (5 bases each). Germline-derived CDR1 and CDR2 are MNHEY and SVGAGI. The CDR3 contains 17 residues. Trimming took 7 bases from V and 4 from J, leaving 20 bases between them. The CDR3 reads CASTYGLGPLGANVLTF. CDR3 coding DNA: TGTGCCAGCACTTATGGGCTGGGACCGCTGGGGGCCAACGTCCTGACTTTC.

The sample holds many counts of this clonotype. The chain couples TRBV13 to TRBJ2-1; no clear D. The CDR3 is 13 residues long. Trimming removed 9 bases at V and 3 bases at J, with 12 bases between. CDR1 and CDR2 from the germline V gene are PRHDT and FYEKMQ (reference sequence). This CDR3 reads CASRVTGYNEQFF. The CDR3 nucleotides are TGTGCCAGTAGAGTTACGGGCTACAATGAGCAGTTCTTC.

This clonotype was recorded at least ten times. The V call is TRBV2, the J call TRBJ2-7; 7 positions match TRBD2. Germline V gene lookup returns CDR1 SNHLY and CDR2 FYNNEI. The CDR3 has 15 residues. Germline trimming cut 4 bases from V and 2 bases from J; bases unmatched to any gene: 8. In DNA, the CDR3 is TGTGCCAGCAGTGTTTGGCTAGCGGAGCCCTACGAGCAGTACTTC. Translating it yields CASSVWLAEPYEQYF.

A note on this clonotype: A much larger clone sits a single nucleotide away, making a read error possible. DNA for the CDR3: TGTGCCAGCAGTTATACTAGCGGGAGCTTTACCCACAATGAGCAGTTCTTC. Translating gives CASSYTSGSFTHNEQFF. This sequence joins TRBV6-9 and TRBJ2-1; 11 bases map to TRBD2. The germline V gene encodes CDR1 MNHGY and CDR2 SVAAGI. The CDR3 loop spans 17 amino acids. V lost 2 bases, J lost 5 bases, and 8 bases stayed unmatched.

This clonotype was found many times. This chain uses TRBV30 with TRBJ2-4, with 7 positions matching TRBD1. CDR3 length: 14 amino acids. V shed 2 bases, J shed 8 bases, and the junction held 9 bases outside the gene matches. CDR1 and CDR2 (germline): GTSNPN, SVGIG (reference sequence). Here the CDR3 DNA reads TGTGCCTGGAGTTCAACAGGGGTTACGGACATTCAGTACTTC. Encoded protein: CAWSSTGVTDIQYF.

Ten or more counts support this clonotype. The chain is built from TRBV28 and TRBJ1-4; D is possibly TRBD1 (5 bases). The V end was cut by 2 bases, the J end by 7 bases, with 11 bases between. Germline V CDR1 and CDR2: MDHEN, SYDVKM. This CDR3 contains 14 residues. CDR3 loop: CASSLQGLGEKLFF. The DNA of the CDR3 is TGTGCCAGCAGTTTACAGGGATTGGGTGAAAAACTGTTTTTT.

On this clonotype itself: A much larger clone lies one base from this, so it may be a read error. The chain joins TRBV28 to TRBJ2-3; 7 nucleotides match TRBD2. This CDR3 has 13 amino acids. Germline CDR1 and CDR2: MDHEN and SYDVKM. Germline trimming cut 3 bases from V and 12 bases from J; bases unmatched to any gene: 9. CDR3 residues: CASSFDFAGAQYF. CDR3 coding DNA: TGTGCCAGCAGTTTTGATTTTGCGGGAGCTCAGTATTTT.

This clonotype was found many times. The rearrangement uses TRBV24-1 and TRBJ1-5, with TRBD1 identical over 12 bases. The germline V gene encodes CDR1 KGHDR and CDR2 SFDVKD. With 4 bases clipped from V and 4 bases from J, the junction kept 7 bases outside the gene matches. The CDR3 consists of 17 residues. The CDR3 sequence: CATSDHAGQGANQPQHF. In DNA form, the CDR3 reads TGTGCCACCAGTGACCACGCGGGACAGGGGGCAAATCAGCCCCAGCATTTT.

Many counts were recorded for this clonotype. This chain joins TRBV12-3 or TRBV12-4 and TRBJ2-5; a possible D gene is TRBD1 (6 bases). Trimming removed 5 bases at V and 0 bases at J, with 10 bases between. This CDR3 comprises 14 residues. This CDR3 is CASSRQEYQETQYF. The CDR3 DNA is TGTGCCAGCAGTCGACAGGAGTACCAAGAGACCCAGTACTTC.

This chain joins TRBV5-5 and TRBJ1-6, with 7 positions matching TRBD1. The CDR3 contains 16 residues. V was clipped by 4 bases and J by 7 bases; unmatched bases: 11. Germline values: CDR1 SGHKS, CDR2 YYEKEE (reference sequence). DNA of the CDR3: TGTGCCAGCAGCGCCAGACCGGGACAGCAAAATTCACCCCTCCACTTT. It translates to CASSARPGQQNSPLHF.

This clonotype was counted many times. The chain joins TRBV20-1 to TRBJ2-7; tentative D call: TRBD2 (6 bases). Trimming stripped 7 bases from V and 6 bases from J, with 16 bases between. The germline gives CDR1 DFQATT, CDR2 SNEGSKA (reference sequence). The CDR3 runs to 12 residues. The CDR3, as DNA: TGCAGTGTAATCGGGACTGGCCCCGAGCAGTACTTC. As protein: CSVIGTGPEQYF.

This clonotype has ten or more counts. This chain links TRBV29-1 with TRBJ2-5; tentative D call: TRBD2 (5 bases). Trimming cost V 3 bases and J 2 bases, with 13 bases left between them. CDR1 and CDR2 (germline): SQVTM, ANQGSEA. The CDR3 has 14 residues. The CDR3 protein is CSVESLRRQETQYF. DNA for the CDR3: TGCAGCGTTGAGTCCCTCCGGAGGCAAGAGACCCAGTACTTC.

This clonotype was detected many times. This chain uses TRBV20-1 with TRBJ1-6; TRBD1 agrees at 9 bases. CDR3 length: 16 amino acids. Germline CDR1 and CDR2: DFQATT and SNEGSKA (reference sequence). The V gene end was trimmed by 4 bases and the J gene end by 7 bases; junction bases not matched to a gene: 11. This CDR3 is CSAIPLGQGTNSPLHF. CDR3 in DNA: TGCAGTGCTATTCCCTTGGGACAGGGAACCAATTCACCCCTCCACTTT.

The sample holds many counts of this clonotype. The chain employs TRBV5-1 and TRBJ2-3; D might be TRBD1 (5 bases). CDR1 SGHRS and CDR2 YFSETQ come from the germline V gene. The CDR3 is 15 residues long. V lost 1 base, J lost 2 bases, and 11 bases lay in between. CDR3 residues: CASSLLGDLTDTQYF. The CDR3 nucleotides read TGCGCCAGCAGCTTGTTAGGGGATCTCACAGATACGCAGTATTTT.

This clonotype was counted a single time. The V and J genes are TRBV20-1 and TRBJ2-7, with D possibly being TRBD1 (5 bases). Germline CDR1 reads DFQATT; CDR2 reads SNEGSKA (reference sequence). The length of the CDR3 is 11 residues. Trimming took off 4 bases at V and 3 bases at J, with 7 bases between the two ends. The CDR3 coding sequence is TGCAGTGCTAAAGGACACTACGAGCAGTACTTC. Encoded protein: CSAKGHYEQYF.

This clonotype has ten or more counts. V is TRBV7-2 and J is TRBJ1-2, with 11 bases aligning to TRBD1. Per germline, CDR1 SGHTA and CDR2 FQGNSA. V trimming: 4 bases; J trimming: 7 bases; junction bases outside the gene matches: 14. The CDR3 is 17 amino acids. The CDR3 protein is CASSYLGPGQGVVGYTF. The CDR3 nucleotides are TGTGCCAGCAGCTACCTTGGGCCGGGACAGGGGGTAGTTGGCTACACCTTC.

This clonotype was picked up a small number of times. A read error is possible here, since a much larger clone lies one base away. The chain couples TRBV6-1 to TRBJ1-5, with 9 bases that match TRBD1. V lost 6 bases, J lost 0 bases, and 21 bases stayed unmatched. There are 21 residues in the CDR3. Per germline, CDR1 MNHNS and CDR2 SASEGT. CDR3 nucleotide sequence: TGTGCCAGCAGGCCCAAGGACAGGGACAGGGTTTGGGGGGATAGCAATCAGCCCCAGCATTTT. This codes for CASRPKDRDRVWGDSNQPQHF.